The entry below gives a single TCR beta chain sequence along with its context. Its antigen is still unknown. The data derive from a study of T cell clonotyping in hematopoietic cell transplantation. V shed 0 bases and J shed 4 bases, with 5 bases lying between them. The CDR3 spans 13 residues. Germline CDR1 SGDLS, CDR2 YYNGEE. The data were produced by immunoSEQ multiplex PCR, yet TCRdb's version contains in-frame clones alone and is incomplete. The sample yields roughly 4,600 clones, 85% to 95% seen once. Whole-study findings and limits: At the given depth, recipient repertoires were over 97% de novo clonotypes.

Sequencing was performed on PBMCs, taken 180 days after allogeneic stem cell transplant. This chain links TRBV9 with TRBJ1-5; unclear D gene. This clonotype was sampled from a male patient aged 60 to 75 who had an allogeneic stem cell transplant from a related donor, so the T cells may come from the graft donor. Some clones in this sample may be carry-over from other donors' samples. The CDR3 DNA is TGTGCCAGCAGCGTAGATTGGAATCAGCCCCAGCATTTT. Protein: CASSVDWNQPQHF. The variable domain in full, completed from reference TRBV9 and TRBJ1-5, reads DSGVTQTPKHLITATGQRVTLRCSPRSGDLSVYWYQQSLDQGLQFLIQYYNGEERAKGNILERFSAQQFPDLHSELNLSSLELGDSALYFCASSVDWNQPQHFGDGTRLSIL.